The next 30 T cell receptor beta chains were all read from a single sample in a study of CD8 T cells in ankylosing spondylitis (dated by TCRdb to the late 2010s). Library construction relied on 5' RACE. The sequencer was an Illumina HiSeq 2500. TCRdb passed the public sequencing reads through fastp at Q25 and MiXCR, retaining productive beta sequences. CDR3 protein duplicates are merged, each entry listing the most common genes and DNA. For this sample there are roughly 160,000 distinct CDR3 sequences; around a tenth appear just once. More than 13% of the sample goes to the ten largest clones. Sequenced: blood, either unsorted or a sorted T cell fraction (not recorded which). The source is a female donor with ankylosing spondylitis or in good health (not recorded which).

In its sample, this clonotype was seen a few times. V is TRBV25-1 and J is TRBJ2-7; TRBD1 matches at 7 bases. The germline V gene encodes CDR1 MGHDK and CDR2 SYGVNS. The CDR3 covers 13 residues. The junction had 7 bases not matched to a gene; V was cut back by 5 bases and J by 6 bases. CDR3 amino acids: CASSWTGGSEQYF. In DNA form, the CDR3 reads TGTGCCAGCAGTTGGACAGGCGGCTCCGAGCAGTACTTC.

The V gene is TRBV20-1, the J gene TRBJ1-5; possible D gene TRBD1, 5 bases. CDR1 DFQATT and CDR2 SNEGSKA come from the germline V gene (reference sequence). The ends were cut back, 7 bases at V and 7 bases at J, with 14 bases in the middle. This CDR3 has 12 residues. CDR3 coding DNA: TGCAGTGGGGGGGAGGCCCGCCAGCCCCAGCATTTT. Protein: CSGGEARQPQHF.

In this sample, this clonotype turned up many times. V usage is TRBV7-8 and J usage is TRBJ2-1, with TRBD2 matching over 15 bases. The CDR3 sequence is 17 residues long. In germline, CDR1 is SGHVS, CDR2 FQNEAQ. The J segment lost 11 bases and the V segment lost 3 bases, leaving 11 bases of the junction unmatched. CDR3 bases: TGTGCCAGCAGCTTGGTGTATGGGGGACTAGCGGGAGGACAGCAGTTCTTC. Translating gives CASSLVYGGLAGGQQFF.

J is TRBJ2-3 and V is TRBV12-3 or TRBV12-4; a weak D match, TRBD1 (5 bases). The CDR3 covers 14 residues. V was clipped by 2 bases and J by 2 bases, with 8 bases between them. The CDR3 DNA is TGTGCCAGCAGTTTAAGGGGCCCCACAGATACGCAGTATTTT. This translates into CASSLRGPTDTQYF.

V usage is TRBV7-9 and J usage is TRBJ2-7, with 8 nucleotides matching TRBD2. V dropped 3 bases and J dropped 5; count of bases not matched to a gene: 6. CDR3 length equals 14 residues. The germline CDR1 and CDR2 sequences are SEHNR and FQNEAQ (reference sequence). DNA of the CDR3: TGTGCCAGCAGCTTGTCCGGGAGGGCCCACGAGCAGTACTTC. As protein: CASSLSGRAHEQYF.

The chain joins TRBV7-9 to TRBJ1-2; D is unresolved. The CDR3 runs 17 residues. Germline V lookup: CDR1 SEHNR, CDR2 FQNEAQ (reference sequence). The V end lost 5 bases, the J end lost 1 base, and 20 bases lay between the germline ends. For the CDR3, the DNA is TGTGCCAGCAGCGCCCCCCGGGCGCGGAACCTTAACTATGGCTACACCTTC. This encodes CASSAPRARNLNYGYTF.

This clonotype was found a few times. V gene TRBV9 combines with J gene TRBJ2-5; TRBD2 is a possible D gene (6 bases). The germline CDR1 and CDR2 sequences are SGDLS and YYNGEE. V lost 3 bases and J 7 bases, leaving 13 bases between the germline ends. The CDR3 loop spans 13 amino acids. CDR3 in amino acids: CASSATGVVTQYF. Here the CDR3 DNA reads TGTGCCAGCAGCGCCACGGGAGTCGTGACCCAGTACTTC.

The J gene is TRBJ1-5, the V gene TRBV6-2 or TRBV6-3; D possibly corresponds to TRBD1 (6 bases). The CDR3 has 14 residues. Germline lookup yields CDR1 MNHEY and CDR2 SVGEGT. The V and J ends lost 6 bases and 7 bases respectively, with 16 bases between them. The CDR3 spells CASSQGQGYQPQHF. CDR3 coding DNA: TGTGCCAGCAGCCAGGGGCAGGGTTACCAGCCCCAGCATTTT.

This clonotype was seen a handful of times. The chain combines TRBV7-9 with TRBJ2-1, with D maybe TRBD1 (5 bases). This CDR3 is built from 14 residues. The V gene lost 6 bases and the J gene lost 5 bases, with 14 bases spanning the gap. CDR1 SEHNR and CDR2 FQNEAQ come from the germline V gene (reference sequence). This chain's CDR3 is CASSYDSGNNEQFF. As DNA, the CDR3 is TGTGCCAGCAGTTATGACAGTGGGAACAATGAGCAGTTCTTC.

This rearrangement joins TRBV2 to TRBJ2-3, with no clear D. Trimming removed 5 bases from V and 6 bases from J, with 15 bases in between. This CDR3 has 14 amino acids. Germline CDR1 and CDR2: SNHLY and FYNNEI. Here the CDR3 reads CASSTSTGWDTQYF. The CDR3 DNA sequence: TGTGCCAGCAGTACATCTACCGGGTGGGATACGCAGTATTTT.

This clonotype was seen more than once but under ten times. The CDR3 loop reads CASSLGGTGWEQYF. The CDR3 nucleotides are TGTGCCAGCAGTTTAGGGGGGACAGGGTGGGAGCAGTACTTC. This chain connects TRBV12-3 or TRBV12-4 to TRBJ2-7; 9 bases are a match to TRBD1. Trimming removed 1 base from V and 7 bases from J; junction bases left unmatched: 5. The CDR3 totals 14 residues.

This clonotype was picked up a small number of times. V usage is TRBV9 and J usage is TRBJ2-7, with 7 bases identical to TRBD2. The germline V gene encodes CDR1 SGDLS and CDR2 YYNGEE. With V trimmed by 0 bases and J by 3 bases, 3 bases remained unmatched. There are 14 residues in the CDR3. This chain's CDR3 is CASSVGTSYYEQYF. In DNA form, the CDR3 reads TGTGCCAGCAGCGTAGGGACTAGTTACTACGAGCAGTACTTC.

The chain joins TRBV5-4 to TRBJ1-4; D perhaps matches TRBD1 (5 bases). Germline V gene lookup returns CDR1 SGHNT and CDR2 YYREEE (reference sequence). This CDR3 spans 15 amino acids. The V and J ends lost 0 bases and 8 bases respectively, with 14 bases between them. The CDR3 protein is CASSLAGGGMEKLFF. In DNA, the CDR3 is TGTGCCAGCAGCTTGGCGGGGGGAGGGATGGAAAAACTGTTTTTT.

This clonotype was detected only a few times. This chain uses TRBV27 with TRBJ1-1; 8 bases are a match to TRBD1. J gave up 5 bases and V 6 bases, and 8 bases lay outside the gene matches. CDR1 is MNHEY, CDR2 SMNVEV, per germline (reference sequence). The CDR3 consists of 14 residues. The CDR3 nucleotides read TGTGCCAGCAGCCAAAGGACAGGGTGGACTGAAGCTTTCTTT. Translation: CASSQRTGWTEAFF.

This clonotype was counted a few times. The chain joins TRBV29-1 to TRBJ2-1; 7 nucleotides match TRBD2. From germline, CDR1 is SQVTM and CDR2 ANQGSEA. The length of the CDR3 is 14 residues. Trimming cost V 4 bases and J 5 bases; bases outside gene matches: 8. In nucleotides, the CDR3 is TGCAGCGTTGTGGGGGGAGGGTGGGACAATGAGCAGTTCTTC. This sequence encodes CSVVGGGWDNEQFF.

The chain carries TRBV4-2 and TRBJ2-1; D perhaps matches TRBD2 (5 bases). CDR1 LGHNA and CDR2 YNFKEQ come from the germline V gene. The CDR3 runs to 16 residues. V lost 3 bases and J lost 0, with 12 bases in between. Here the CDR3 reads CASSHEAGSSYNEQFF. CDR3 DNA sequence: TGTGCCAGCAGCCACGAGGCGGGCAGCTCCTACAATGAGCAGTTCTTC.

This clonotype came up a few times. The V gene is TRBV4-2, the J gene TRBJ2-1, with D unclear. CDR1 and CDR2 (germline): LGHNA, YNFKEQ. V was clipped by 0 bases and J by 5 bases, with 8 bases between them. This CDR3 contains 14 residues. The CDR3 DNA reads TGTGCCAGCAGCCAAGATCGGGCGGACAATGAGCAGTTCTTC. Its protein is CASSQDRADNEQFF.

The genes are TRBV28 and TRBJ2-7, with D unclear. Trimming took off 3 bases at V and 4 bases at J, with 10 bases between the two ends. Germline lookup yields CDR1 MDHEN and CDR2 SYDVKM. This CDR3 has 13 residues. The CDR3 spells CASSFSGGYEQYF. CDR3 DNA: TGTGCCAGCAGTTTTTCCGGCGGTTACGAGCAGTACTTC.

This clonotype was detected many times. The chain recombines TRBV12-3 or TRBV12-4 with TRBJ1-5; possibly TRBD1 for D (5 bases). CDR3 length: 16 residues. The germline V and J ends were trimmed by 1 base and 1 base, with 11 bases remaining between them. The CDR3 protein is CASSLGGWSSNQPQHF. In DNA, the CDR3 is TGTGCCAGCAGTTTAGGGGGGTGGTCAAGCAATCAGCCCCAGCATTTT.

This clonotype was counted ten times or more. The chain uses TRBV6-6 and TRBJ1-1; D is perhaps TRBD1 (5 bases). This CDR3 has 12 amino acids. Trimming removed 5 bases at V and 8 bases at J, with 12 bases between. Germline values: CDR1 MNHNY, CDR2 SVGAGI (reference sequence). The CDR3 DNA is TGTGCCAGCAGTAGAGTGGGGGGAGAAGCTTTCTTT. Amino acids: CASSRVGGEAFF.

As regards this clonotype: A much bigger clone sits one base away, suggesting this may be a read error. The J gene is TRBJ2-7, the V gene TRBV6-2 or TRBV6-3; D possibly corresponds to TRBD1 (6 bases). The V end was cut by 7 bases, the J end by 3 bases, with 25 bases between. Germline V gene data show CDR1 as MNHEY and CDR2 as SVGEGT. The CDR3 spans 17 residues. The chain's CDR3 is CASIQGLSGLRRYEQYF. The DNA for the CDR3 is TGTGCCAGCATCCAGGGGTTATCGGGGCTGAGGCGCTACGAGCAGTACTTC.

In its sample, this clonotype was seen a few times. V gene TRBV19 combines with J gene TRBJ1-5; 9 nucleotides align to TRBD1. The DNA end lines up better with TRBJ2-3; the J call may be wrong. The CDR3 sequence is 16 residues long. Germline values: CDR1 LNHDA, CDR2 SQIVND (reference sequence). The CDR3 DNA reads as TGTGCCAGTAGTCTCCGGGACAGGGAATGGGAGCAGCCCCAGTATTTT. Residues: CASSLRDREWEQPQYF.

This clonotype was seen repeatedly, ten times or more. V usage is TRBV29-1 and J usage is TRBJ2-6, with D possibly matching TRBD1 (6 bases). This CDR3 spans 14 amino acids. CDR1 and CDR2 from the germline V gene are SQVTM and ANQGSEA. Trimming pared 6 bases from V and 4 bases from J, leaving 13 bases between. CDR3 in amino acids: CSVLRGSGANVLTF. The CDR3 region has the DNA TGCAGCGTCCTCAGGGGATCCGGGGCCAACGTCCTGACTTTC. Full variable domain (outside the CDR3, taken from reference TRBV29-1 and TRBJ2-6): SAVISQKPSRDICQRGTSLTIQCQVDSQVTMMFWYRQQPGQSLTLIATANQGSEATYESGFVIDKFPISRPNLTFSTLTVSNMSPEDSSIYLCSVLRGSGANVLTFGAGSRLTVL.

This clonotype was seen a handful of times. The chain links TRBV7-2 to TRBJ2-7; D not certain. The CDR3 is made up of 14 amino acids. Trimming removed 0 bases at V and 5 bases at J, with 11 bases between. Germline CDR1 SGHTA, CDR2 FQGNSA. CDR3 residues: CASSLAASLNEQYF. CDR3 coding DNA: TGTGCCAGCAGCTTAGCCGCCTCGCTTAACGAGCAGTACTTC.

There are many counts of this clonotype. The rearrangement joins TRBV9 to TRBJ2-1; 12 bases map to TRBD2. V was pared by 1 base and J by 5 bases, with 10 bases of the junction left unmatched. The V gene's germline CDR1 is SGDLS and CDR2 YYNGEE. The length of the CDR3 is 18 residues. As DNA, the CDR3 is TGTGCCAGCAGCGTAAAAACTAGCGGGAGGCCCCAAGACAATGAGCAGTTCTTC. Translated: CASSVKTSGRPQDNEQFF.

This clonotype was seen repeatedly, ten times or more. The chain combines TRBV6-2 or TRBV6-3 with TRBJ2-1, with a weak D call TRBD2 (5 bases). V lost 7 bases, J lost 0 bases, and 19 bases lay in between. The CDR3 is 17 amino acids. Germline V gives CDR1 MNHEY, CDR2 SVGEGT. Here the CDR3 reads CASNSNRGFRSYNEQFF. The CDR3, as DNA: TGTGCCAGCAATTCCAATCGGGGTTTTCGCTCCTACAATGAGCAGTTCTTC.

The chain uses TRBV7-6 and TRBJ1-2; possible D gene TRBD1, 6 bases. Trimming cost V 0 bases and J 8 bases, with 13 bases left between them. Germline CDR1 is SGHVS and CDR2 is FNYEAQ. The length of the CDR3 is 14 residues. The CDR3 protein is CASSLAGGNDGYTF. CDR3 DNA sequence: TGTGCCAGCAGCTTAGCAGGGGGGAATGACGGCTACACCTTC.

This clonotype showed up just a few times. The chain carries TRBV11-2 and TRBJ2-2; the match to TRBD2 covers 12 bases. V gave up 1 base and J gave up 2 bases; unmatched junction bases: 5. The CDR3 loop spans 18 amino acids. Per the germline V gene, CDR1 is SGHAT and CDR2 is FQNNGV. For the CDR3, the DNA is TGTGCCAGCAGCTTAGTAGCGACTAGCGGGAGTAACACCGGGGAGCTGTTTTTT. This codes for CASSLVATSGSNTGELFF.

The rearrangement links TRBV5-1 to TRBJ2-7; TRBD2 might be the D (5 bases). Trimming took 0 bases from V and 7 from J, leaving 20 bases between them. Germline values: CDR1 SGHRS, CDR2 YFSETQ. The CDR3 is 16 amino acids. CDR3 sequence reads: CASSLGVTTRIEEQYF. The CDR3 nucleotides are TGCGCCAGCAGCTTGGGGGTGACTACCCGGATCGAGGAGCAGTACTTC.

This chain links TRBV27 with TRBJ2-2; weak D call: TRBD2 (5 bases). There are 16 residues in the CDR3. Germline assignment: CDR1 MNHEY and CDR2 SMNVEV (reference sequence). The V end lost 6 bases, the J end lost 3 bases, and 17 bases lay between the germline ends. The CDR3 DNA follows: TGTGCCAGCAGCCGCGAGGGTGCAGGTCACACCGGGGAGCTGTTTTTT. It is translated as CASSREGAGHTGELFF.